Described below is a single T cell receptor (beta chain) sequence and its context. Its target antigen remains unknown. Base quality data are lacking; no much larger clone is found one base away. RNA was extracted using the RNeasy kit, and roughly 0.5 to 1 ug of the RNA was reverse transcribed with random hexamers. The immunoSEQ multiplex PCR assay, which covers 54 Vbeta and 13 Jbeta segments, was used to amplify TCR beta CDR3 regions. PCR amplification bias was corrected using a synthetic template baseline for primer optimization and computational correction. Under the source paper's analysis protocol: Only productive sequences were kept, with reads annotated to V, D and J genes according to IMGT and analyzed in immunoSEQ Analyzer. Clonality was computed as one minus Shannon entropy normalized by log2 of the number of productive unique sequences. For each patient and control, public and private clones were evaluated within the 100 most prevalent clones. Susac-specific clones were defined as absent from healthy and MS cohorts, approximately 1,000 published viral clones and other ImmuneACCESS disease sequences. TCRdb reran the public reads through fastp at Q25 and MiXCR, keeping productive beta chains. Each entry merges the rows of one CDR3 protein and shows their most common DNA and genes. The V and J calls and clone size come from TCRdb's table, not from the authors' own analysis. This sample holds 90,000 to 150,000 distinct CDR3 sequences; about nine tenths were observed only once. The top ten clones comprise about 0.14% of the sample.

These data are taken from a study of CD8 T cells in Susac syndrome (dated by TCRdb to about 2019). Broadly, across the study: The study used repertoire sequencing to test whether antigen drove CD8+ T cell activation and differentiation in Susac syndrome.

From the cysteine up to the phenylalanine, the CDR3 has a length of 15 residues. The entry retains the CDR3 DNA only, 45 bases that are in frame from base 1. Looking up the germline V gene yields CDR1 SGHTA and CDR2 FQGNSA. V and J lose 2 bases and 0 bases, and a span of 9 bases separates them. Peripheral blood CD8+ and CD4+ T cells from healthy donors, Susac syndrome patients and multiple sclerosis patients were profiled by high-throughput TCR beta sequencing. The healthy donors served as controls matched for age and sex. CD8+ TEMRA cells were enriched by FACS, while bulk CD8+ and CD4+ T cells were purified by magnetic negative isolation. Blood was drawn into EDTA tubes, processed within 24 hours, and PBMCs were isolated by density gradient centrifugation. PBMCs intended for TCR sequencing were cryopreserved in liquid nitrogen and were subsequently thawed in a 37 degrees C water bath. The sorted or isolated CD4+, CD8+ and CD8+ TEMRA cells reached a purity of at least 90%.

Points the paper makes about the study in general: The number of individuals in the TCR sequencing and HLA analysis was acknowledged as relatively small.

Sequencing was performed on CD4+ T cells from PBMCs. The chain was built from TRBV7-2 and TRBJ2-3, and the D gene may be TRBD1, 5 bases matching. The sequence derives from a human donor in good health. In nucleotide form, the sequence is TGTGCCAGCAGCTTACAGACAGCTAGCACAGATACGCAGTATTTT. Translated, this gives CASSLQTASTDTQYF.